The TCR beta chain described here comes from a study of tumor-infiltrating lymphocytes in primary liver carcinoma. Study-level information: Patients of both sexes were 30 to 69 years old.

The researchers obtained blood RNA from unsorted whole blood and also extracted germline DNA. The template, roughly 510 ng total RNA, yielded TCR beta cDNA made with a constant-region primer. Slightly modified ARM-PCR, run as three nested multiplex PCR rounds, produced the TCR beta libraries. TRBV1-TRBV30 forward and Cbeta reverse primers drove the first two roughly 10-cycle rounds. MiXCR was run by TCRdb on the multiplex PCR reads, yielding one entry per CDR3 protein. In the table there are hundreds of thousands of distinct CDR3 sequences, 58% of which are singletons. The CDR3 has 13 amino acids. V lost 6 bases and J 6 bases, leaving 15 bases between the germline ends. Per germline, CDR1 SQVTM and CDR2 ANQGSEA. This clonotype has just a few counts.

This chain links TRBV29-1 with TRBJ2-1, with D perhaps TRBD1 or TRBD2 (5 bases each). Sequenced sample: peripheral blood. The receptor was derived from a woman between 25 and 40 years old with primary liver carcinoma and hepatitis B virus infection. The DNA of the CDR3 is TGCAGCGTCCGGGACCCAACCGCCAATGAGCAGTTCTTC. It is translated as CSVRDPTANEQFF.